One and the same sample provided the 11 T cell receptor beta chains below, sequenced in a study of blood T cell repertoires in COVID-19. The method was immunoSEQ multiplex PCR; TCRdb's version includes in-frame clones alone and lacks a portion of them. The sample holds fewer than 250,000 clones, less than 90% seen once. The sample was PBMCs or T cells enriched from blood (not recorded which). These receptors all stem from a woman aged 25 to 39 who had been exposed to COVID-19.

The chain couples TRBV7-2 to TRBJ1-2; 9 bases fit TRBD1. V lost 5 bases to trimming and J lost 9 bases; unmatched junction nucleotides: 7. CDR1 and CDR2 from the germline V gene are SGHTA and FQGNSA. The CDR3 runs 13 residues. The CDR3 DNA sequence: TGTGCCAGCAGCCCCCTCGGGACAGGGAGCTACACCTTC. As protein: CASSPLGTGSYTF.

In nucleotides, the CDR3 is TGCGCCAGCAGTGAGTCAGGGGGCGCGACTGAAGCTTTCTTT. Translation gives CASSESGGATEAFF. The J gene is TRBJ1-1, the V gene TRBV10-1; TRBD1 matches 7 bases. Trimming at V came to 0 bases and at J to 5 bases, leaving 3 bases not matched to a gene. CDR1 WNHNN and CDR2 SYGVQD come from the germline V gene (reference sequence). This CDR3 has 14 amino acids.

The chain couples TRBV15 to TRBJ2-5; D may be TRBD1 (6 bases). The CDR3 loop spans 16 amino acids. From germline, CDR1 is LNHNV and CDR2 YYDKDF (reference sequence). V shed 0 bases and J shed 5 bases, with 16 bases lying between them. The CDR3 protein is CATSRDFTGSVETQYF. CDR3 DNA sequence: TGTGCCACCAGCAGAGATTTTACAGGGTCGGTCGAGACCCAGTACTTC.

The chain uses TRBV6-6 and TRBJ1-6; D call uncertain. The CDR3 is 14 amino acids. The germline gives CDR1 MNHNY, CDR2 SVGAGI (reference sequence). V was trimmed by 0 bases and J by 8 bases, leaving 8 bases between them. CDR3 bases: TGTGCCAGCAGTTACTCGGACGGGGATTCACCCCTCCACTTT. Protein: CASSYSDGDSPLHF.

The chain has TRBV19 and TRBJ1-2; unclear D gene. Germline assignment: CDR1 LNHDA and CDR2 SQIVND (reference sequence). The CDR3 consists of 14 residues. The V end was cut by 6 bases, the J end by 8 bases, with 19 bases between. The CDR3, as DNA: TGTGCCAGTAGCGATACTAGGACCTCTCCAGGCTACACCTTC. Translated, it gives CASSDTRTSPGYTF.

The rearrangement uses TRBV4-1 and TRBJ2-1; the D is unclear. Trimming pared 1 base from V and 0 bases from J, leaving 10 bases between. The CDR3 loop spans 16 amino acids. Per germline, CDR1 MGHRA and CDR2 YSYEKL. For the CDR3, the DNA is TGCGCCAGCAGCCAAGTGGGCCGAAGCTCCTACAATGAGCAGTTCTTC. Translated: CASSQVGRSSYNEQFF.

This chain joins TRBV28 and TRBJ1-5; 9 bases line up with TRBD1. From germline, CDR1 is MDHEN and CDR2 SYDVKM. V lost 3 bases and J lost 9; bases outside the gene matches: 9. The CDR3 totals 15 residues. CDR3: CASSFQDRGSVPQHF. The CDR3 DNA reads as TGTGCCAGCAGTTTTCAAGACAGGGGGAGTGTGCCCCAGCATTTT.

This clone appeared a single time. This rearrangement joins TRBV11-2 to TRBJ2-6; 7 nucleotides agree with TRBD1. Germline V CDR1 and CDR2: SGHAT, FQNNGV. The CDR3 has 17 residues. The junction had 3 bases not matched to a gene; V was cut back by 1 base and J by 0 bases. Here the CDR3 reads CASSLVGTASGANVLTF. Written as DNA, the CDR3 is TGTGCCAGCAGCTTAGTCGGGACAGCCTCTGGGGCCAACGTCCTGACTTTC.

V usage is TRBV5-1 and J usage is TRBJ1-1; no clear D. Germline values: CDR1 SGHRS, CDR2 YFSETQ. Trimming pared 1 base from V and 4 bases from J, leaving 8 bases between. CDR3 length: 13 residues. The CDR3 is CASSLRGGTEAFF. CDR3 bases: TGCGCCAGCAGCTTGCGAGGCGGCACTGAAGCTTTCTTT.

J is TRBJ1-1 and V is TRBV7-2; tentatively, D is TRBD1 (6 bases). V lost 4 bases to trimming and J lost 10 bases, with 19 bases between them. Germline CDR1 is SGHTA and CDR2 is FQGNSA. The CDR3 sequence is 14 residues long. The CDR3 is CASSSRDIKLGAFF. For the CDR3, the DNA is TGTGCCAGCAGCTCCCGGGACATAAAACTAGGAGCTTTCTTT.

The chain carries TRBV2 and TRBJ1-3; 10 positions agree with TRBD1. The CDR3 runs 15 residues. Unmatched junction bases numbered 5, after V lost 7 bases and J lost 2 bases. Germline V CDR1 and CDR2: SNHLY, FYNNEI. This chain's CDR3 is CASTPGTGAGNTIYF. CDR3 nucleotide sequence: TGTGCCAGCACCCCCGGGACAGGGGCTGGAAACACCATATATTTT.